The 30 T cell receptor beta chains reported below all come from one sample, sequenced in a study of early T cells in non-severe SARS-CoV-2 infection. TCRdb passed the 5' RACE reads through MiXCR, listing each CDR3 protein once. The table has roughly 65,000 distinct CDR3 sequences, about a tenth seen once. The specimen sequenced was whole blood. Receptors originate from an adult who was a healthcare worker with PCR-confirmed SARS-CoV-2 infection or an uninfected control (not recorded which).

J is TRBJ2-3 and V is TRBV5-1; 8 nucleotides line up with TRBD1. Trimming took 2 bases from V and 2 from J; bases not matched to a gene: 4. The germline gives CDR1 SGHRS, CDR2 YFSETQ. CDR3 size: 15 residues. This CDR3 reads CASSLPGQATDTQYF. CDR3 DNA sequence: TGCGCCAGCAGCTTACCGGGACAGGCCACAGATACGCAGTATTTT.

The rearrangement uses TRBV29-1 and TRBJ2-4; D unresolved. Germline V gene lookup returns CDR1 SQVTM and CDR2 ANQGSEA. Between the trimmed V and J ends, which lost 3 bases and 8 bases, there was a span of 14 bases. There are 13 residues in the CDR3. The CDR3 reads CSVESGGRDIQYF. CDR3 in DNA: TGCAGCGTTGAGTCGGGTGGCCGCGACATTCAGTACTTC. The full variable domain, in which reference TRBV29-1 and TRBJ2-4 provide the parts outside the CDR3, is SAVISQKPSRDICQRGTSLTIQCQVDSQVTMMFWYRQQPGQSLTLIATANQGSEATYESGFVIDKFPISRPNLTFSTLTVSNMSPEDSSIYLCSVESGGRDIQYFGAGTRLSVL.

This clonotype occurred a few times. The chain recombines TRBV25-1 with TRBJ1-5; no clear D. Germline CDR1 and CDR2: MGHDK and SYGVNS. The CDR3 has 12 residues. Trimming removed 4 bases at V and 5 bases at J, with 6 bases between. The CDR3 nucleotides are TGTGCCAGCAGTGTTGGATATCAGCCCCAGCATTTT. Translation gives CASSVGYQPQHF. Drawing the rest from reference TRBV25-1 and TRBJ1-5, the complete variable domain is EADIYQTPRYLVIGTGKKITLECSQTMGHDKMYWYQQDPGMELHLIHYSYGVNSTEKGDLSSESTVSRIRTEHFPLTLESARPSHTSQYLCASSVGYQPQHFGDGTRLSIL.

Ten or more counts support this clonotype. The rearrangement uses TRBV12-3 or TRBV12-4 and TRBJ2-3; D may be TRBD1 or TRBD2 (5 bases each). Trimming stripped 4 bases from V and 4 bases from J, with 12 bases between. This CDR3 is 14 amino acids long. CDR3 amino acids: CASSSRQGADTQYF. Written as DNA, the CDR3 is TGTGCCAGCAGTTCCAGGCAGGGAGCAGATACGCAGTATTTT.

Comment on this clonotype: This may come from a read error, since a much larger clone is one base off. The CDR3 coding sequence is TGTGTCAGCAGCGAGTCTAGCGGTCCCTACGAGCAGTACTTC. Its translation: CVSSESSGPYEQYF. The rearrangement joins TRBV7-2 to TRBJ2-7; 7 nucleotides match TRBD2. CDR1 SGHTA and CDR2 FQGNSA come from the germline V gene. CDR3 length equals 14 residues.

This clonotype was observed many times. V is TRBV29-1 and J is TRBJ2-2; no clear D gene. CDR1 is SQVTM and CDR2 is ANQGSEA in the germline V gene. The CDR3 sequence is 12 residues long. Trimming removed 1 base from V and 4 bases from J, with 4 bases in between. The CDR3 region has the DNA TGCAGCGTTGAAGCGAGCACCGGGGAGCTGTTTTTT. It specifies CSVEASTGELFF.

J is TRBJ2-2 and V is TRBV28, with 10 bases identical to TRBD2. The CDR3 has 17 residues. After removal of 2 bases from V and 3 bases from J, the junction contained 6 bases not matched to a gene. Per germline, CDR1 MDHEN and CDR2 SYDVKM. The CDR3 loop reads CASSLDGLAGDTGELFF. The CDR3 DNA sequence: TGTGCCAGCAGTTTAGATGGGCTAGCGGGAGACACCGGGGAGCTGTTTTTT. Supplemented by reference TRBV28 and TRBJ2-2, the full variable domain reads DVKVTQSSRYLVKRTGEKVFLECVQDMDHENMFWYRQDPGLGLRLIYFSYDVKMKEKGDIPEGYSVSREKKERFSLILESASTNQTSMYLCASSLDGLAGDTGELFFGEGSRLTVL.

This clonotype was seen ten or more times. This chain connects TRBV9 to TRBJ2-1; 13 bases align to TRBD2. The V gene end was trimmed by 4 bases and the J gene end by 1 base; junction bases not matched to a gene: 2. The CDR3 has 16 amino acids. Germline V lookup: CDR1 SGDLS, CDR2 YYNGEE. CDR3 sequence (DNA): TGTGCCAGCAGCACTAGCGGGAGGGATTCCTACAATGAGCAGTTCTTC. It encodes CASSTSGRDSYNEQFF.

In its sample, this clonotype was seen many times. The CDR3 region is CASSLTRAVTRTTDTQYF. For the CDR3, the DNA is TGTGCCAGCAGCTTAACTCGCGCTGTCACCCGAACCACAGATACGCAGTATTTT. This sequence joins TRBV7-8 and TRBJ2-3; no clear D. The CDR3 is 18 amino acids. Per germline, CDR1 SGHVS and CDR2 FQNEAQ. V was clipped by 2 bases and J by 2 bases, with 20 bases between them.

This clonotype was counted a few times. V is TRBV20-1 and J is TRBJ2-2; a possible D gene is TRBD2 (6 bases). Germline CDR1 and CDR2: DFQATT and SNEGSKA (reference sequence). V was pared by 1 base and J by 2 bases, with 14 bases between. This CDR3 is built from 16 residues. Here the CDR3 reads CSARVPGAGNTGELFF. The DNA for the CDR3 is TGCAGTGCTAGAGTCCCCGGCGCGGGAAACACCGGGGAGCTGTTTTTT.

In its sample, this clonotype was seen a few times. The V gene is TRBV28, the J gene TRBJ1-2; tentatively, D is TRBD1 (5 bases). CDR1 is MDHEN, CDR2 SYDVKM, per germline. This CDR3 spans 11 amino acids. V gave up 11 bases and J gave up 3 bases, with 10 bases separating them. The CDR3: CALGGHYGYTF. CDR3 DNA sequence: TGTGCCCTCGGGGGACACTATGGCTACACCTTC.

This clonotype has a count of ten or more. This rearrangement joins TRBV10-3 to TRBJ2-3, with 8 bases that match TRBD2. Trimming at V came to 4 bases and at J to 0 bases, leaving 9 bases not matched to a gene. The length of the CDR3 is 17 residues. From germline, CDR1 is ENHRY and CDR2 SYGVKD. The CDR3: CAISVYSGKASTDTQYF. The CDR3 region has the DNA TGTGCCATCAGTGTGTATAGCGGGAAAGCTAGCACAGATACGCAGTATTTT.

The rearrangement joins TRBV6-2 or TRBV6-3 to TRBJ2-6; D is unresolved. CDR1 is MNHEY, CDR2 SVGEGT, per germline. CDR3 size: 14 residues. Trimming left V 5 bases short and J 0 bases short, with 5 bases between. The CDR3 sequence: CASSRGSGANVLTF. In DNA form, the CDR3 reads TGTGCCAGCAGTCGAGGCTCTGGGGCCAACGTCCTGACTTTC.

There are many counts of this clonotype. The chain combines TRBV7-3 with TRBJ2-5; 8 bases agree with TRBD1. Germline V gene sequence: CDR1 SGHTA, CDR2 FQGTGA. This CDR3 region has 13 residues. The V segment lost 6 bases and the J segment 4 bases; nucleotides outside the gene matches: 4. This CDR3 is CASSPGTGETQYF. CDR3 in DNA: TGTGCCAGCAGTCCCGGGACAGGAGAGACCCAGTACTTC. Full variable domain (missing parts from reference TRBV7-3 and TRBJ2-5): GAGVSQTPSNKVTEKGKYVELRCDPISGHTALYWYRQSLGQGPEFLIYFQGTGAADDSGLPNDRFFAVRPEGSVSTLKIQRTERGDSAVYLCASSPGTGETQYFGPGTRLLVL.

This chain joins TRBV20-1 and TRBJ1-5; possibly TRBD1 for D (6 bases). The germline V gene encodes CDR1 DFQATT and CDR2 SNEGSKA (reference sequence). The CDR3 sequence is 15 residues long. V lost 3 bases, J lost 0 bases, and 12 bases lay in between. The CDR3 DNA sequence: TGCAGTGCTAGCCCTGTACAGGGTAGCAATCAGCCCCAGCATTTT. It specifies CSASPVQGSNQPQHF.

Ten or more counts support this clonotype. The rearrangement links TRBV7-2 to TRBJ2-7; no clear D gene. The CDR3 is 14 residues long. Germline CDR1 is SGHTA and CDR2 is FQGNSA. The V and J ends lost 1 base and 5 bases respectively, with 12 bases between them. This chain's CDR3 is CASSLVYRSDEQYF. The CDR3, as DNA: TGTGCCAGCAGCTTAGTTTATCGGAGTGACGAGCAGTACTTC.

This clonotype was counted at least ten times. The chain joins TRBV12-3 or TRBV12-4 to TRBJ2-1; TRBD2 aligns across 11 bases. CDR3 length: 16 amino acids. Trimming took 3 bases from V and 8 from J; bases not matched to a gene: 9. CDR3 coding DNA: TGTGCCAGCAGTTTGGTAGCGGGAGGGCCCGTCGATGAGCAGTTCTTC. Its translation: CASSLVAGGPVDEQFF.

This clonotype was recorded a few times. The rearrangement joins TRBV14 to TRBJ2-7, with TRBD2 matching 8 bases. The V gene end was trimmed by 5 bases and the J gene end by 2 bases; junction bases not matched to a gene: 5. This CDR3 is built from 14 residues. Germline V gene sequence: CDR1 SGHDN, CDR2 FVKESK. CDR3 DNA sequence: TGTGCCAGCAGCTCCGGGGGGGTTCCCTACGAGCAGTACTTC. Translation: CASSSGGVPYEQYF.

This clonotype was recorded many times. This sequence joins TRBV7-6 and TRBJ1-1; D is undetermined. Trimming cost V 2 bases and J 3 bases, with 10 bases left between them. The CDR3 totals 14 residues. Per germline, CDR1 SGHVS and CDR2 FNYEAQ. CDR3 sequence: CASSLSDGDTEAFF. CDR3 DNA: TGTGCCAGCAGCTTATCAGACGGAGACACTGAAGCTTTCTTT.

This clonotype came up a few times. J is TRBJ2-6 and V is TRBV19, with TRBD1 matching over 8 bases. The CDR3 contains 17 residues. The V gene end was trimmed by 7 bases and the J gene end by 0 bases; junction bases not matched to a gene: 8. CDR1 is LNHDA, CDR2 SQIVND, per germline (reference sequence). CDR3 region: CASNGDRTRSGANVLTF. The CDR3 DNA sequence: TGTGCCAGTAATGGGGACAGGACCCGCTCTGGGGCCAACGTCCTGACTTTC.

The sample holds many counts of this clonotype. The rearrangement joins TRBV9 to TRBJ2-2; tentative D call: TRBD2 (5 bases). The ends were cut back, 4 bases at V and 8 bases at J, with 18 bases in the middle. CDR3 length: 15 amino acids. Germline V gene lookup returns CDR1 SGDLS and CDR2 YYNGEE. The CDR3 DNA is TGTGCCAGCAGCCCAGAAACGGTCGGAGGAGGGGAGCTGTTTTTT. Translating gives CASSPETVGGGELFF.

Ten or more counts support this clonotype. The chain joins TRBV28 to TRBJ2-7; 8 nucleotides agree with TRBD2. This CDR3 has 14 residues. Losses at the gene ends were 6 bases for V and 4 bases for J; bases not matched to a gene: 8. Germline CDR1 reads MDHEN; CDR2 reads SYDVKM. The CDR3 sequence: CASSPPGGSYEQYF. The CDR3 DNA is TGTGCCAGCAGCCCGCCGGGAGGGTCATACGAGCAGTACTTC.

The chain recombines TRBV20-1 with TRBJ1-5, with D tentatively TRBD1 (6 bases). The CDR3 contains 13 residues. CDR1 and CDR2 (germline): DFQATT, SNEGSKA (reference sequence). Trimming took off 5 bases at V and 4 bases at J, with 12 bases between the two ends. CDR3 sequence (DNA): TGCAGTGCTCCGGGACACCTTAATCAGCCCCAGCATTTT. Translation: CSAPGHLNQPQHF.

This rearrangement joins TRBV30 to TRBJ1-4; D ambiguous. The germline V and J ends were trimmed by 5 bases and 5 bases, with 15 bases remaining between them. Germline V gene data show CDR1 as GTSNPN and CDR2 as SVGIG (reference sequence). This CDR3 has 14 residues. CDR3 protein: CAWGGYRENEKLFF. The CDR3 bases are TGTGCCTGGGGAGGCTACCGTGAAAATGAAAAACTGTTTTTT. Drawing the rest from reference TRBV30 and TRBJ1-4, the complete variable domain is SQTIHQWPATLVQPVGSPLSLECTVEGTSNPNLYWYRQAAGRGLQLLFYSVGIGQISSEVPQNLSASRPQDRQFILSSKKLLLSDSGFYLCAWGGYRENEKLFFGSGTQLSVL.

V and J are TRBV12-3 or TRBV12-4 and TRBJ2-3; D is ambiguous. The CDR3 is 12 amino acids. Trimming pared 2 bases from V and 4 bases from J, leaving 4 bases between. Here the CDR3 DNA reads TGTGCCAGCAGTTTATCCGCAGATACGCAGTATTTT. This translates into CASSLSADTQYF.

This clonotype has more than one count but fewer than ten. The CDR3 sequence is CASRLDFCCSYEQYF. The CDR3 DNA follows: TGTGCAAGTCGCTTAGACTTCTGTTGCTCCTACGAGCAGTACTTC. V is TRBV12-2 and J is TRBJ2-7. TRBV12-2 is a known pseudogene. The length of the CDR3 is 15 residues.

CDR3 protein: CASSLSNQPQHF. CDR3 DNA sequence: TGTGCCAGCAGCTTAAGCAATCAGCCCCAGCATTTT. The genes are TRBV7-9 and TRBJ1-5; D remains unclear. CDR3 size: 12 residues. Trimming left V 2 bases short and J 1 base short, with 0 bases between. Germline CDR1 reads SEHNR; CDR2 reads FQNEAQ (reference sequence).

Comment on this clonotype: Just one base apart from a much larger clone, this may be a read error. The rearrangement joins TRBV12-3 or TRBV12-4 to TRBJ2-4, with a possible D match to TRBD1 (6 bases). Trimming removed 5 bases at V and 6 bases at J, with 8 bases between. The CDR3 sequence is 12 residues long. This chain's CDR3 is CASSEDRNIQYF. Here the CDR3 DNA reads TGTGCCAGCAGTGAGGACAGAAACATTCAGTACTTC.

The V gene is TRBV20-1, the J gene TRBJ2-1, with 9 nucleotides matching TRBD2. J was trimmed by 7 bases and V by 6 bases; bases with no gene match: 13. The CDR3 spans 15 residues. Germline V lookup: CDR1 DFQATT, CDR2 SNEGSKA (reference sequence). The CDR3 nucleotides read TGCAGTGCCCTAACGCTAGCGGGAAAAAGTAATGAGCAGTTCTTC. As protein: CSALTLAGKSNEQFF.

This clonotype was seen more than once but under ten times. As DNA, the CDR3 is TGCAGCGTTGGAATAAGCCAGACCTACAATGAGCAGTTCTTC. Protein: CSVGISQTYNEQFF. The chain uses TRBV29-1 and TRBJ2-1; no clear D gene. This CDR3 region has 14 residues. Germline CDR1 and CDR2: SQVTM and ANQGSEA. Trimming shortened V by 4 bases and J by 2 bases, and 12 bases separated the two germline ends.